This TCR beta chain was identified during a study of CD8 T cells in Susac syndrome. RNA was extracted with the RNeasy kit, and a quantity of about 0.45 to 1 ug was reverse transcribed using random hexamers. TCR beta CDR3 was amplified by immunoSEQ multiplex PCR. This amplification extended across 54 Vbeta and 13 Jbeta segments. TCRdb independently ran MiXCR on the immunoSEQ multiplex PCR reads; one entry per CDR3 protein. Among over 150,000 distinct CDR3 sequences, 90% to 95% were seen once, and the ten largest hold around 0.1%. Regarding this clonotype: No antigen is known for it.

Study conclusions and caveats: The study conceded that its TCR sequencing and HLA analysis involved relatively few individuals.

From blood CD8+ and CD4+ T cells, TCR beta sequences were generated. TEMRA cells were FACS-enriched, and CD8+ and CD4+ T cells were isolated negatively. CDR3 length: 14 residues. The junction had 2 bases not matched to a gene; V was cut back by 3 bases and J by 5 bases. The V gene's germline CDR1 is LNHDA and CDR2 SQIVND (reference sequence). Sequencing was performed on CD4+ T cells from PBMCs. V and J are TRBV19 and TRBJ2-3; TRBD1 matches at 10 bases. This receptor was obtained from a human donor with multiple sclerosis. The CDR3 nucleotides are TGTGCCAGTAGTATGGGGACAGGGGTAGATACGCAGTATTTT. Translated: CASSMGTGVDTQYF.